The next 3 T cell receptor beta chains were all read from a single sample in a study of OX40 agonist ivuxolimab in advanced cancers. Data came from immunoSEQ multiplex PCR; TCRdb stores just in-frame clones and leaves some out. The data contain about 84,000 clones, 89% of them singletons. The sequenced sample was CD4+ or CD8+ T cells sorted from blood, obtained in a trial of the OX40 agonist ivuxolimab. Receptors were obtained from an adult with an advanced solid tumor such as melanoma, head and neck, liver or kidney cancer.

This chain uses TRBV6-1 with TRBJ2-7; D may be TRBD1 (7 bases). The CDR3 totals 14 residues. V was shortened by 5 bases and J by 3 bases, with 14 bases between the two germline ends. Germline-derived CDR1 and CDR2 are MNHNS and SASEGT. CDR3 loop: CASSYQGGYYEQYV. The CDR3 DNA follows: TGTGCCAGCAGTTATCAGGGGGGTTACTACGAGCAGTACGTC.

This chain joins TRBV7-3 and TRBJ2-6, with D perhaps given as TRBD1 or TRBD2 (5 bases each). Germline CDR1 and CDR2: SGHTA and FQGTGA. V was trimmed by 2 bases and J by 0 bases, leaving 20 bases between them. The CDR3 extends over 20 amino acids. The chain's CDR3 is CASSLLAQGRASSGANVLTF. For the CDR3, the DNA is TGTGCCAGCAGCTTATTGGCCCAGGGACGGGCGAGCTCTGGGGCCAACGTCCTGACTTTC.

The CDR3 region has the DNA TGTGCCAGCAGCTTGGGCCCTCGGGACAGGGGAAGTGAAAAACTGTTTTTT. The encoded protein is CASSLGPRDRGSEKLFF. This chain joins TRBV5-8 and TRBJ1-4; 10 nucleotides agree with TRBD1. Germline V gene data show CDR1 as SGHTS and CDR2 as YDEGEE. The ends lost 0 bases at V and 7 bases at J; junction bases unmatched: 9. The CDR3 is 17 residues long.